The T cell receptor beta chain described here comes from a study of T-cell memory formation after mild COVID-19. It was 5'RACE with constant-segment primers that produced the TCR alpha and TCR beta cDNA libraries, which carried sample barcodes and UMIs. Each CDR3 protein gets one entry after TCRdb re-called the 5' RACE reads with MiXCR. The sample contains some 150,000 distinct CDR3 sequences, roughly 6.3% of which appear only once. This clonotype was recorded many times. Its antigen remains unknown. CDR1 is SGHRS and CDR2 is YFSETQ in the germline V gene. Losses at the gene ends were 7 bases for V and 1 base for J; bases not matched to a gene: 16. This CDR3 contains 17 residues. Study-level points and caveats: Cross-reactive memory appears to have joined, as suggested by some responding clones showing up in pre-infection memory. Chiefly within CM and EM were the contracting CD4+ clones; CD8+ ones were within EMRA. CD4/CD8 balance held among clones contracting day 15 to 85, and later expanders leaned CD4+.

The origin of this receptor is an adult woman who had mild COVID-19 (a few samples of this study predate the infection). Cell type and time point are not known. The chain uses TRBV5-1 and TRBJ2-7; 8 nucleotides agree with TRBD2. The specimen sequenced was PBMCs or a T cell subset sorted from them (not recorded which). CDR3: CASQLTPTPSGSYEQYF. The CDR3 DNA is TGCGCCAGCCAACTCACCCCCACCCCTAGCGGGTCCTACGAGCAGTACTTC.